This entry is about one T cell receptor (beta chain). Its specificity is not known. The CDR3 runs to 18 residues. The germline V gene encodes CDR1 DFQATT and CDR2 SNEGSKA (reference sequence). The V segment lost 4 bases and the J segment 2 bases; nucleotides outside the gene matches: 14. This specimen belongs to a study of CD8 T cells in ankylosing spondylitis. Preparation of TCR beta libraries was done by quantitative 5'-RACE with molecular barcodes. TCRdb re-derived calls from the 5' RACE reads in MiXCR, one entry per CDR3 protein. This table has roughly 230,000 distinct CDR3 sequences, 15% to 20% appearing once. Study conclusions and caveats: Several highly homologous variants made up a TCR beta motif, and this motif appeared characteristic of ankylosing spondylitis blood. Peripheral blood held disease-linked clones only at relatively low frequency, and these were CD8+.

This receptor was identified in a male donor with ankylosing spondylitis or in good health (not recorded which). Sequencing was carried out using blood, either unsorted or a sorted T cell fraction (not recorded which). The chain links TRBV20-1 to TRBJ2-1; 10 bases fit TRBD2. The chain's CDR3 is CSAKRPGLAQRTYNEQFF. The CDR3 bases are TGCAGTGCTAAAAGGCCGGGACTAGCGCAACGCACCTACAATGAGCAGTTCTTC.